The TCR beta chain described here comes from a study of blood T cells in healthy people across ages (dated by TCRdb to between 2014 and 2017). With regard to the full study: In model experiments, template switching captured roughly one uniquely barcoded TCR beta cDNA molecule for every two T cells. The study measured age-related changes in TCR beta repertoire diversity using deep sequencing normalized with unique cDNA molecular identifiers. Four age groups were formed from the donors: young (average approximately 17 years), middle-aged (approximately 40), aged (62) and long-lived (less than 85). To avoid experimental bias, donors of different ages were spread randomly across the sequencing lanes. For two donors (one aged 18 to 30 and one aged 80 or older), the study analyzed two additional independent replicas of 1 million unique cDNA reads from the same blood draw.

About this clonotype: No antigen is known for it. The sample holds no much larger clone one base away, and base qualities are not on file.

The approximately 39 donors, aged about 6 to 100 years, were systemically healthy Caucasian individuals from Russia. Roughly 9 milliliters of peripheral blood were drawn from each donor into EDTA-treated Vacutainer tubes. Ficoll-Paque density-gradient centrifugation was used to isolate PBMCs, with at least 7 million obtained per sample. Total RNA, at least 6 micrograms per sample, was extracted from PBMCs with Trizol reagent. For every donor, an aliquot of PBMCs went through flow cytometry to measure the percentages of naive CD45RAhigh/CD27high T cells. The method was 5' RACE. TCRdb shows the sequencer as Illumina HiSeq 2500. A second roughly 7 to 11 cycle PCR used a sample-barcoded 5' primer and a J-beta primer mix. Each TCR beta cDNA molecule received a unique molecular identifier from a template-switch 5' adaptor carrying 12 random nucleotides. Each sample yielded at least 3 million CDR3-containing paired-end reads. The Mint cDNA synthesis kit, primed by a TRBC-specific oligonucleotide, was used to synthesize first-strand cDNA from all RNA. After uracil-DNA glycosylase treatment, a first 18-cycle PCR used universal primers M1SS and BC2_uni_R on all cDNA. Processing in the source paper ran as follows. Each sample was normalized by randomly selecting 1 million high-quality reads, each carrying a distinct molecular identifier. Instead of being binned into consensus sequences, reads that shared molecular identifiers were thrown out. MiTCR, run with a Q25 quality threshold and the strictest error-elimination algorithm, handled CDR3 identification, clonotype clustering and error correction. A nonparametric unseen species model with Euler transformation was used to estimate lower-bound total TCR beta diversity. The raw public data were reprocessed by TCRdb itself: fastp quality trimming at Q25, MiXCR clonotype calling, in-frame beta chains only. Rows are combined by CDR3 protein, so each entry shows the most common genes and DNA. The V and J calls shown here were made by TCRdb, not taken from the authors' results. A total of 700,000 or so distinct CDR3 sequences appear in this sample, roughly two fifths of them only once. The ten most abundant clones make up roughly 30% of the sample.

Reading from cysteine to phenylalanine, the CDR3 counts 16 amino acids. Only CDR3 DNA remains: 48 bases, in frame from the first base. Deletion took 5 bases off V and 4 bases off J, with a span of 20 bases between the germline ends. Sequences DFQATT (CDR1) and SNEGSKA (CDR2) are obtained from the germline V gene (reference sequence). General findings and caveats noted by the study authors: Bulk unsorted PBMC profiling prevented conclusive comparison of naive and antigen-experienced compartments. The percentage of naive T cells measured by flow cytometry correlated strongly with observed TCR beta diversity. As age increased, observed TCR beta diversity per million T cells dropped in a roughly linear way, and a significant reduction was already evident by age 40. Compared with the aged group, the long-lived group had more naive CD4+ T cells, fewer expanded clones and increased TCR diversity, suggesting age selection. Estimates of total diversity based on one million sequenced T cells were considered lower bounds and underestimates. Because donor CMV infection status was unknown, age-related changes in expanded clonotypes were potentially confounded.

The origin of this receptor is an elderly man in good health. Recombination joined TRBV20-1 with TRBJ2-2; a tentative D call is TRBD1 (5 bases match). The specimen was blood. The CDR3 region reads CSAPDPSRVSTGELFF. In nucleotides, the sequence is TGCAGTGCTCCCGATCCGTCCAGGGTGTCCACCGGGGAGCTGTTTTTT.